This T cell receptor (beta chain) was found in a study of cytomegalovirus exposure and HLA in healthy donors. Overall study results and limits: Later analysis showed TCR association rates varying by HLA locus, highest for DRB1 and lowest for HLA-C.

Only one count was recorded for this clone. The antigen is not known. V dropped 6 bases and J dropped 1 base, with 15 bases sitting between them. Germline V gives CDR1 MDHEN, CDR2 SYDVKM. The CDR3 loop spans 15 amino acids. Primers: 60 Vbeta forward and 13 Jbeta reverse. Profiled with immunoSEQ multiplex PCR; TCRdb holds only in-frame clones, not every one. The sample yields around 94,000 clones, more than 65% seen once. This receptor was taken from a human donor in good health. Sequencing was carried out using PBMCs. The V and J genes are TRBV28 and TRBJ2-5; possibly TRBD1 for D (6 bases). The CDR3 DNA reads TGTGCCAGCAGCACCCCAACAGGGATCCAAGAGACCCAGTACTTC. Its protein product is CASSTPTGIQETQYF.